These T cell receptor beta chains were read from a single sample in a study of blood T cell repertoires in COVID-19. The method was immunoSEQ multiplex PCR; TCRdb's version includes in-frame clones alone and lacks a portion of them. The sample consists of some 150,000 clones, 80% to 90% of them appearing once. Sequenced material: PBMCs or T cells enriched from blood (not recorded which). These receptor sequences come from a man aged 50 or older who had recovered from COVID-19. Both conserved end residues are part of each CDR3. The D gene is left open where the match is weak. Size is omitted from some rows. Given values are once, few, many or a class for expanded clones.

j_call	v_call	d_call	clone_size	cdr3_nt	cdr3_aa
TRBJ2-1	TRBV27	TRBD2	-	TGTGCCAGCAGACTAGCACCGGGACTACCTAGTGAGCAGTTCTTC	CASRLAPGLPSEQFF
TRBJ1-1	TRBV4-1	TRBD1	-	TGCGCCAGCAGCCGGTCCGGACAGGGGAACACTGAAGCTTTCTTT	CASSRSGQGNTEAFF
TRBJ2-2	TRBV7-9	TRBD1	medium-sized	TGTGCCAGCAGCTTGGGACAGGGTTTTTTCCCCGGGGAGCTGTTTTTT	CASSLGQGFFPGELFF
TRBJ1-1	TRBV12-3/TRBV12-4	-	-	TGTGCCAGCACCGGACAAATGAACACTGAAGCTTTCTTT	CASTGQMNTEAFF
TRBJ1-3	TRBV11-2	-	-	TGTGCCAGCAGCTCCACAGCCAGCTCTGGAAACACCATATATTTT	CASSSTASSGNTIYF
TRBJ2-7	TRBV3-1/TRBV3-2	-	-	TGTGCCAGCAGCCAGATGTCAACAGGGGCGGGAGAGCAGTACTTC	CASSQMSTGAGEQYF
TRBJ1-3	TRBV9	-	-	TGTGCCAGCAGCAGAGAGGGTGGAAACACCATATATTTT	CASSREGGNTIYF
TRBJ2-5	TRBV7-9	-	-	TGTGCCAGCAGCTTAGGAAGGGGCACCCAGACAGAGACCCAGTACTTC	CASSLGRGTQTETQYF
TRBJ1-2	TRBV7-2	-	-	TGTGCCAGCAGCCCCGACAGGAACTATGGCTACACCTTC	CASSPDRNYGYTF
TRBJ1-2	TRBV4-1	-	-	TGCGCCAGCAGCCGGGAAACAGGACTAGCTAACTATGGCTACACCTTC	CASSRETGLANYGYTF
TRBJ1-2	TRBV27	-	-	TGTGCCAGCAGCTTATACGCGGGGAGCGCCTATGGCTACACCTTC	CASSLYAGSAYGYTF
TRBJ2-3	TRBV7-3	TRBD2	-	TGTGCCAGCAGCCTTAGCGGGAGCACAGATACGCAGTATTTT	CASSLSGSTDTQYF
TRBJ1-5	TRBV6-1	-	-	TGTGCCAGCAGTGAAGAGAGGGAAATAAATCAGCCCCAGCATTTT	CASSEEREINQPQHF
TRBJ1-1	TRBV3-1/TRBV3-2	-	-	TGTGCCAGCAGCCAAGATTTGGGCAGGACTGAAGCTTTCTTT	CASSQDLGRTEAFF
TRBJ1-1	TRBV14	-	few	TGTGCCAGCAGCCCCGAGCTCCGGGTTACTGAAGCTTTCTTT	CASSPELRVTEAFF
TRBJ1-6	TRBV7-2	-	-	TGTGCCAGCAGCTTAGGCCCCGCGCGGGGTATAGATTCACCCCTCCACTTT	CASSLGPARGIDSPLHF
TRBJ2-5	TRBV19	-	-	TGTGCCAGTAGTATTAATCTGGGGGGAGGAGAGACCCAGTACTTC	CASSINLGGGETQYF
TRBJ2-7	TRBV6-5	-	-	TGTGCCAGCAGTTTAATTCGGGGGTTAAACTACGAGCAGTACTTC	CASSLIRGLNYEQYF
TRBJ2-3	TRBV11-3	-	-	TGTGCCAGCAGTTTACAGGGTCGGGCAGATACGCAGTATTTT	CASSLQGRADTQYF
TRBJ1-5	TRBV30	-	-	TGTGCCTGGAGTACCACAGGGAATCAGCCCCAGCATTTT	CAWSTTGNQPQHF
TRBJ2-5	TRBV5-1	TRBD1	-	TGCGCCAGCGGACAGGGAACTAACCAAGAGACCCAGTACTTC	CASGQGTNQETQYF
TRBJ1-2	TRBV5-1	TRBD1	-	TGCGCCAGCAGCGAGACAGGGCTCGGCTACACCTTC	CASSETGLGYTF
TRBJ2-1	TRBV11-2	TRBD2	-	TGTGCCAGCAGACGGACTAGCGGGGGGTCGAGCTCCTACAATGAGCAGTTCTTC	CASRRTSGGSSSYNEQFF